This note documents a single TCR beta chain sequence. J lost 3 bases, V lost 7 bases, and 11 bases had no gene match. The CDR3 spans 15 residues. CDR1 is LNHDA, CDR2 SQIVND, per germline (reference sequence). This specimen belongs to a study of cytomegalovirus exposure and HLA in healthy donors. PCR amplification relied on 60 Vbeta primers (plus 13 Jbeta primers). The table came from immunoSEQ multiplex PCR; TCRdb's copy has only in-frame clones and leaves some out. The table lists about 170,000 clones, 65% to 85% of them singletons, with 3% in the top ten. The sequence was obtained from a woman between 45 and 65 years old in good health and CMV-seropositive. Material: PBMCs. The chain employs TRBV19 and TRBJ1-1; TRBD1 matches at 7 bases. The CDR3 nucleotides read TGTGCCAGTACTTCATCCGGGACAGACTACACTGAAGCTTTCTTT. As protein: CASTSSGTDYTEAFF.